This T cell receptor beta chain was captured in a study of cytomegalovirus exposure and HLA in healthy donors. The PCR had 60 Vbeta and 13 Jbeta primers. Measured with immunoSEQ multiplex PCR; TCRdb has only the in-frame clones, and not every one. The sample has fewer than 200,000 clones, around four fifths seen once. The CDR3 consists of 14 residues. CDR1 is MNHEY, CDR2 SMNVEV, per germline (reference sequence). Trimming shortened V by 5 bases and J by 5 bases, and 13 bases separated the two germline ends. The TCR was taken from a woman in her fifties or sixties in good health and CMV-seronegative. The sequencing input was PBMCs. The gene calls are TRBV27 and TRBJ1-5; D is unresolved. The CDR3 region has the DNA TGTGCCAGCAGTCTTTACAACGATTATCAGCCCCAGCATTTT. Amino acids: CASSLYNDYQPQHF.